Listed below are T cell receptor beta chains from one sample, sequenced in a study of T cell responses to AZD1222 COVID-19 vaccine. Using immunoSEQ multiplex PCR, the repertoire was profiled, and TCRdb retains in-frame clones only, with some absent. The sample records 150,000 or so clones, around 85% being singletons. Here the sequenced sample was peripheral blood, taken on day 0 of MenACWY control vaccination. The receptor source for this set is an adult in good health. Each CDR3 is given with its conserved first and last residue. A D gene is named only where the DNA matches it firmly. Clone sizes are given selectively: once, few, many, or a class where the clone is expanded.

J gene	V gene	D gene	clone size	CDR3 protein	CDR3 DNA
TRBJ1-6	TRBV18	.	.	CASSHRQGRNSPLHF	TGTGCCAGCTCACACCGGCAGGGACGTAATTCACCCCTCCACTTT
TRBJ1-2	TRBV7-9	.	.	CASSLRRTSYGYTF	TGTGCCAGCAGCTTAAGACGGACGAGCTATGGCTACACCTTC
TRBJ1-1	TRBV15	.	.	CATSIGQFGTEAFF	TGTGCCACCAGCATCGGACAGTTTGGAACTGAAGCTTTCTTT
TRBJ1-4	TRBV28	.	.	CASSLGGVREKLFF	TGTGCCAGCAGTTTAGGGGGGGTTCGCGAAAAACTGTTTTTT
TRBJ1-6	TRBV29-1	.	.	CSVKLGSIRSPLHF	TGCAGCGTCAAGCTGGGGTCCATTCGTTCACCCCTCCACTTT
TRBJ2-7	TRBV10-3	.	.	CAISSDTPGDYEQYF	TGTGCCATCAGCTCCGACACCCCAGGCGATTACGAGCAGTACTTC
TRBJ1-2	TRBV19	TRBD1	.	CASSLQGMGNYGYTF	TGTGCCAGTAGTTTACAGGGGATGGGAAACTATGGCTACACCTTC
TRBJ1-1	TRBV5-6	TRBD1	.	CASSLDIQGREQGTEAFF	TGTGCCAGCAGCTTGGATATACAGGGGAGGGAACAGGGGACTGAAGCTTTCTTT
TRBJ1-1	TRBV19	.	.	CASYTKGHTEAFF	TGTGCCAGTTACACGAAGGGCCACACTGAAGCTTTCTTT
TRBJ1-5	TRBV27	TRBD1	.	CASRRDRDEGQPQHF	TGTGCCAGCAGAAGAGACAGGGACGAGGGCCAGCCCCAGCATTTT
TRBJ2-2	TRBV9	.	.	CASSGRQLNTGELFF	TGTGCCAGCAGCGGTCGACAGCTCAACACCGGGGAGCTGTTTTTT
TRBJ2-4	TRBV7-8	TRBD1	.	CASSLGLTGDDSDF	TGTGCCAGCAGCTTAGGTCTGACAGGGGACGACTCTGATTTC
TRBJ1-2	TRBV5-1	.	.	CASSFGRGYTF	TGCGCCAGCAGCTTCGGGAGGGGCTACACCTTC
TRBJ2-1	TRBV5-1	.	.	CASSSEDHCQFF	TGCGCCAGCAGCTCAGAGGACCATTGTCAGTTCTTC
TRBJ1-6	TRBV19	TRBD1	once	CASSMRTGGNSPLHF	TGTGCCAGTAGTATGAGGACAGGGGGGAATTCACCCCTCCACTTT
TRBJ1-4	TRBV29-1	.	.	CSFRDAGEEKLFF	TGCAGCTTTCGGGACGCTGGGGAGGAAAAACTGTTTTTT
TRBJ2-1	TRBV27	.	.	CASSWYNEQFF	TGTGCCAGCAGTTGGTACAATGAGCAGTTCTTC
TRBJ1-1	TRBV7-3	TRBD1	.	CASSPPSGTGGTEAFF	TGTGCCAGCAGCCCACCATCCGGGACAGGTGGCACTGAAGCTTTCTTT
TRBJ1-2	TRBV11-1	.	.	CASSLVQGSYGYTF	TGTGCCAGCAGCTTAGTCCAGGGCTCCTATGGCTACACCTTC
TRBJ1-1	TRBV7-9	.	.	CASSLRGSGEAFF	TGTGCCAGCAGCTTGCGGGGATCAGGGGAAGCTTTCTTT
TRBJ2-7	TRBV21-1	.	.	CASSGDRVPYEQYF	TGTGCCAGCAGCGGGGACAGGGTGCCCTACGAGCAGTACTTC
TRBJ2-2	TRBV10-3	.	.	CAISRRDTNTGELFF	TGTGCCATCAGTCGACGGGACACAAACACCGGGGAGCTGTTTTTT
TRBJ1-1	TRBV7-3	.	.	CASSLNPTDSAFF	TGTGCCAGCAGCCTCAACCCGACAGATTCAGCTTTCTTT
TRBJ1-2	TRBV25-1	TRBD1	.	CASSDPARGLNGYTF	TGTGCCAGCAGTGACCCTGCCAGGGGGCTTAATGGCTACACCTTC
TRBJ2-5	TRBV3-1/TRBV3-2	.	.	CASGPSRGDALETQYF	TGTGCCAGCGGCCCGAGCAGGGGGGATGCCCTAGAGACCCAGTACTTC
TRBJ1-1	TRBV5-1	TRBD1	.	CASSLQQGSEAFF	TGCGCCAGCAGCCTCCAACAGGGGTCTGAAGCTTTCTTT
TRBJ2-5	TRBV19	.	.	CASNTNEETQYF	TGTGCCAGTAACACCAACGAAGAGACCCAGTACTTC
TRBJ2-1	TRBV3-1/TRBV3-2	TRBD2	.	CASSQEDNSGRNNEQFF	TGTGCCAGCAGCCAAGAGGATAATAGCGGGAGGAACAATGAGCAGTTCTTC
TRBJ2-1	TRBV10-3	.	.	CAISGALVRGEEQFF	TGTGCCATCAGTGGGGCCTTGGTACGGGGTGAGGAGCAGTTCTTC
TRBJ1-6	TRBV7-9	.	.	CASSLEGQENSPLHF	TGTGCCAGCAGCTTAGAAGGTCAGGAAAATTCACCCCTCCACTTT
TRBJ2-2	TRBV19	.	.	CASSMGDPGELFF	TGTGCCAGTAGTATGGGGGATCCCGGGGAGCTGTTTTTT
TRBJ2-2	TRBV30	.	.	CAWSVSGIGELFF	TGTGCCTGGAGTGTATCAGGCATCGGGGAGCTGTTTTTT